A single sample gave rise to the 5 T cell receptor beta chains below, sequenced in a study of blood T cell repertoires in COVID-19 (TCRdb year 2020). Library generation was performed with the immunoSEQ multiplex PCR assay. As stored in TCRdb, this immuneACCESS dataset retains in-frame rearrangements with V and J assigned. A fraction of the clones does not appear; measured against another copy, unresolved V genes explain less than half of the discrepancy, and the remainder lacks a known reason. This sample is represented by fewer than 120,000 clones; around nine tenths of them were singletons. The ten largest account for 4.8% of the sample. The sequenced material came from peripheral blood. All receptors derive from a human donor in a cohort sampled during active COVID-19.

V and J are TRBV7-2 and TRBJ2-1; D is unclear. This CDR3 is built from 12 residues. The germline V gene encodes CDR1 SGHTA and CDR2 FQGNSA. V shed 3 bases and J shed 15 bases, with 15 bases lying between them. The CDR3 protein is CASSFDWRFLFF. For the CDR3, the DNA is TGTGCCAGCAGCTTTGACTGGAGATTTCTGTTCTTC. The full variable domain, completed using reference TRBV7-2 and TRBJ2-1, is GAGVSQSPSNKVTEKGKDVELRCDPISGHTALYWYRQSLGQGLEFLIYFQGNSAPDKSGLPSDRFSAERTGGSVSTLTIQRTQQEDSAVYLCASSFDWRFLFFGPGTRLTVL.

This clone was recorded once. The chain joins TRBV29-1 to TRBJ1-3; 10 positions match TRBD1. There are 13 residues in the CDR3. Germline CDR1 is SQVTM and CDR2 is ANQGSEA. Trimming took 7 bases from V and 2 from J; bases not matched to a gene: 2. The CDR3 nucleotides read TGCAGCGGGACAGGGGGAACTGGAAACACCATATATTTT. Protein: CSGTGGTGNTIYF.

This chain joins TRBV6-5 and TRBJ2-7; 8 nucleotides match TRBD1. CDR1 and CDR2 from the germline V gene are MNHEY and SVGAGI. The CDR3 extends over 14 amino acids. The V segment lost 1 base and the J segment 6 bases; nucleotides outside the gene matches: 5. The CDR3 loop reads CASSYYEQGGEQYF. DNA of the CDR3: TGTGCCAGCAGTTACTACGAACAGGGGGGCGAGCAGTACTTC.

The V gene is TRBV5-6, the J gene TRBJ1-2, with 11 positions matching TRBD1. This CDR3 has 15 amino acids. Germline V gene data show CDR1 as SGHDT and CDR2 as YYEEEE. The V gene end was trimmed by 1 base and the J gene end by 4 bases; junction bases not matched to a gene: 3. CDR3 loop: CASSLYGTGGYGYTF. CDR3 nucleotide sequence: TGTGCCAGCAGCTTGTACGGGACAGGGGGCTATGGCTACACCTTC.

The chain combines TRBV7-9 with TRBJ1-3, with D unclear. The CDR3 totals 13 residues. The germline V gene has CDR1 SEHNR and CDR2 FQNEAQ (reference sequence). V gave up 11 bases and J gave up 1 base, with 12 bases separating them. CDR3 DNA sequence: TGTGCCCTCCCGGGGTCTTCTGGAAACACCATATATTTT. Translating it yields CALPGSSGNTIYF. The variable domain in full, with the rest retrieved from reference TRBV7-9 and TRBJ1-3, is DTGVSQNPRHKITKRGQNVTFRCDPISEHNRLYWYRQTLGQGPEFLTYFQNEAQLEKSRLLSDRFSAERPKGSFSTLEIQRTEQGDSAMYLCALPGSSGNTIYFGEGSWLTVV.